One T cell receptor (beta chain) is described in this entry. This clone's antigen is unknown. The input lacks base qualities; no much larger clone sits a single base away. V loses 4 bases of germline sequence and J loses 2 bases, and the interval between the two ends is 15 bases. The germline V gene gives CDR1 as MGHRA and CDR2 as YSYEKL. The CDR3 runs 15 amino acids, cysteine and phenylalanine included. The kept DNA is CDR3 alone, 45 bases in frame from the first base. The time point label corresponds to: cells obtained before transplantation from donor or recipient. CD3+CD4+ and CD3+CD8+ populations were FACS-sorted from unstimulated pre-transplant donor and recipient cells taken from spleen or lymph nodes. This sample is part of a study of graft-versus-host responses after intestinal transplantation (dated by TCRdb to the early 2020s). For the wider study: The transplants that recipients received were multivisceral, liver-intestinal, or isolated intestinal. Samples from a few later patients were sequenced in-house on an Illumina MiSeq with MiXCR processing rather than by the commercial service. To identify alloreactive clones, pre-transplant mixed lymphocyte reaction products were sequenced and then compared with unstimulated pre-transplant donor and recipient T cells. Donor T cell macrochimerism was defined as a peak of at least 4% donor T cells among recipient peripheral blood mononuclear cells. A cohort of 24 intestinal transplant recipients, including one retransplant, was enrolled, and a few patients lacking pretransplant specimens were excluded. Graft-versus-host and host-versus-graft alloreactive T cell clones were tracked in the graft, circulation and bone marrow after intestinal transplantation using bulk TCR-beta CDR3 sequencing. Anti-thymocyte globulin induction was given to all recipients, followed by maintenance tacrolimus and steroids for approximately three years. What the authors observed across the whole study: GvH clones turned up in recipient bone marrow, with some appearing earlier in ileal mucosa or blood, a pattern consistent with an intestinal mucosal origin. Early after transplant, declines in HvG clones were associated with peak levels of circulating GvH clones. Conclusions were limited by the relatively low number and heterogeneity of intestinal transplant patients. In the allografts of patients with donor T cell macrochimerism, GvH to HvG T cell clonal ratios were high.

The library came from the immunoSEQ multiplex PCR assay. For most patients, genomic DNA was isolated using the Qiagen DNeasy Blood and Tissue Kit and was shipped frozen to Adaptive Biotechnologies for TCR sequencing. For most patients, high-throughput TCR-beta CDR3 sequencing of genomic DNA was performed by Adaptive Biotechnologies. The authors' pipeline ran thus. TCR sequencing data were retrieved from Adaptive's ImmunoSEQ software for about 17 patients, whereas three other patients were processed with MiXCR and VDJtools. To correct CD4 versus CD8 sorting errors, sequences present in both subsets at a frequency ratio below 5:1 were removed. CDR3 nucleotide sequences shared between donor and recipient were removed because their origin could not be assigned. To be classed as alloreactive, a clone needed at least 2-fold expansion over unstimulated cells and a minimum CFSE-low frequency of 0.002% (template counts) or 0.001% (read counts). A clone was considered mappable if detected in the sequenced pre-transplant spleen, lymph node, or MLR CFSE-low populations of the donor or recipient. The cumulative frequency of alloreactive clones was calculated as a percentage of all sequences, weighted by copy number. TCRdb re-hosts the immuneACCESS table, in-frame sequences only. Its copies lack some clones; in the studies checked, an unresolved V gene accounts for under half of them, and the cause for the rest is not known. V and J calls and clone size are as listed in that table; D and trimming were resolved from the DNA. The sample table shows about 100,000 clones, and roughly 84% are seen once. The ten largest clones add up to over 0.95% of the sample.

The sequence derives from a human donor who was the organ donor for an intestinal transplant. The sequence joins TRBV4-1 to TRBJ2-7, with a weak D call of TRBD1 (6 bases match). The starting material was unstimulated CD4+ T cells sorted from spleen or lymph node cells, obtained before transplant. The nucleotide sequence is given as TGCGCCAGCAGCCCCCAGTCCGAGGGGGCCTACGAGCAGTACTTC. It translates to CASSPQSEGAYEQYF.